This entry is about one T cell receptor (beta chain). The data belong to a study of technical replicates of blood from several donors. The method was immunoSEQ multiplex PCR; TCRdb's version includes in-frame clones alone and lacks a portion of them. The table shows fewer than 70,000 clones, with roughly 94% occurring only once. Germline CDR1 reads SQVTM; CDR2 reads ANQGSEA. The CDR3 spans 15 residues. With 5 bases clipped from V and 5 bases from J, the junction kept 8 bases outside the gene matches. The chain links TRBV29-1 to TRBJ2-2; 10 bases line up with TRBD1. The sequencing sample was made of T cells isolated from PBMCs. The source is a human donor in good health. CDR3 nucleotides: TGCAGCGTTTCTTGGGGGACAGGGGTTACCGGGGAGCTGTTTTTT. Translating gives CSVSWGTGVTGELFF.